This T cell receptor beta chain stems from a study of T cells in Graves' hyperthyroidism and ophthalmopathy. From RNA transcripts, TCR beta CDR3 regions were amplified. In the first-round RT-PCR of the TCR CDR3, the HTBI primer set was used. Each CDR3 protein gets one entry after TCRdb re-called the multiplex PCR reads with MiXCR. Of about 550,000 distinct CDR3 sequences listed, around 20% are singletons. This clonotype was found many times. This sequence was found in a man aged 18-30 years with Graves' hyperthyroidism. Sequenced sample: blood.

The CDR3, as DNA: TGCGCCAGCAGCCAAGCGGTAAGGGGCTCGGGGAACACTGAAGCTTTCTTT. The encoded protein is CASSQAVRGSGNTEAFF. The J gene is TRBJ1-1, the V gene TRBV4-1; weak D call: TRBD1 (5 bases). This CDR3 spans 17 amino acids. V dropped 1 base and J dropped 1 base, with 16 bases sitting between them. The germline V gene encodes CDR1 MGHRA and CDR2 YSYEKL.